These T cell receptor beta chains were read from a single sample in a study of response to subunit inactivated influenza vaccine. TCRdb passed the RT-PCR reads through MiXCR, listing each CDR3 protein once. The table records 630,000 or so distinct CDR3 sequences, approximately 14% of them present only once. Sequenced material: PBMCs from blood, taken 11 to 12 days after vaccination. These receptors all come from a man aged 45 to 65 who received an inactivated influenza vaccine. Both conserved end residues are part of each CDR3. D genes are given only for firm matches. Some rows mark clone size as missing; the rest say once, few, many or name a class of expanded clone.

d_gene,abundance,v_gene,j_gene,CDR3nt,CDR3aa
.,many,TRBV12-3/TRBV12-4,TRBJ1-2,TGTGCCAGCAGTTTAATCCCCAGGGAGGGCTACACCTTC,CASSLIPREGYTF
TRBD2,.,TRBV4-3,TRBJ2-5,TGCGCCAGCAGCCAAGATCGGGCTAGCGGGGGTTTTGGGACCCAGTACTTC,CASSQDRASGGFGTQYF
.,.,TRBV14,TRBJ2-1,TGTGCCAGCAGCCAACGCCTTAGCTCCTACAATGAGCAGTTCTTC,CASSQRLSSYNEQFF
TRBD2,.,TRBV7-2,TRBJ2-2,TGTGCCAGCAGCTTAGTAGCGGGGGGGCTTACCGGGGAGCTGTTTTTT,CASSLVAGGLTGELFF
.,.,TRBV6-5,TRBJ2-5,TGTGCCAGCAGTTACGCGTGGGGAAAACAAGAGACCCAGTACTTC,CASSYAWGKQETQYF
.,.,TRBV7-2,TRBJ2-7,TGTGCCAGCAGCTTAGTTGGGCCTCCTTACGAGCAGTACTTC,CASSLVGPPYEQYF
.,.,TRBV11-2,TRBJ2-2,TGTGCCAGCAGCCCGAGAAGTTCCGCGAACACCGGGGAGCTGTTTTTT,CASSPRSSANTGELFF
.,.,TRBV5-1,TRBJ2-1,TGCGCCAGCTCCGCCAGGGGGGCGCGGTACAATGAGCAGTTCTTC,CASSARGARYNEQFF
.,few,TRBV30,TRBJ2-2,TGTGCCTGGAGTTATCCTTGGCTAACCGGGGAGCTGTTTTTT,CAWSYPWLTGELFF
TRBD2,few,TRBV7-9,TRBJ2-1,TGTGCCAGCAGCCCCCTACGCGGGAGGGCCGTGCATGAGCAGTTCTTC,CASSPLRGRAVHEQFF
TRBD1,many,TRBV20-1,TRBJ2-1,TGCAGTGCTAGAGATCCGGGACAGTCCAGCTACAATGAGCAGTTCTTC,CSARDPGQSSYNEQFF
TRBD2,once,TRBV4-2,TRBJ2-7,TGTGCCAGCAGACCAGGGGGACTAGCGATCGACGAGCAGTACTTC,CASRPGGLAIDEQYF
.,.,TRBV2,TRBJ2-5,TGTGCCAGCAGTGAAGATGGCGGGTTCCAAGAGACCCAGTACTTC,CASSEDGGFQETQYF
TRBD1,few,TRBV11-2,TRBJ1-1,TGTGCCAGCAGCTTCGCAGGGGGCGCGGGGGGCACTGAAGCTTTCTTT,CASSFAGGAGGTEAFF
TRBD2,once,TRBV6-2/TRBV6-3,TRBJ2-7,TGTGCCAGCAGTCTACTAGCGGGAGAACCCTACGAGCAGTACTTC,CASSLLAGEPYEQYF
TRBD1,few,TRBV5-6,TRBJ1-4,TGTGCCAGCAGCTCGATTGGAGGGGGCTCAACTAATGAAAAACTGTTTTTT,CASSSIGGGSTNEKLFF
.,few,TRBV5-1,TRBJ1-6,TGCGCCAGCAGCTTGGTCGGAGCCTCGGAAGGTCCCCTCCACTTT,CASSLVGASEGPLHF
.,.,TRBV6-5,TRBJ2-7,TGTGCCAGCAGCTATCCGGGACACGGTTTTTACGAGCAGTACTTC,CASSYPGHGFYEQYF